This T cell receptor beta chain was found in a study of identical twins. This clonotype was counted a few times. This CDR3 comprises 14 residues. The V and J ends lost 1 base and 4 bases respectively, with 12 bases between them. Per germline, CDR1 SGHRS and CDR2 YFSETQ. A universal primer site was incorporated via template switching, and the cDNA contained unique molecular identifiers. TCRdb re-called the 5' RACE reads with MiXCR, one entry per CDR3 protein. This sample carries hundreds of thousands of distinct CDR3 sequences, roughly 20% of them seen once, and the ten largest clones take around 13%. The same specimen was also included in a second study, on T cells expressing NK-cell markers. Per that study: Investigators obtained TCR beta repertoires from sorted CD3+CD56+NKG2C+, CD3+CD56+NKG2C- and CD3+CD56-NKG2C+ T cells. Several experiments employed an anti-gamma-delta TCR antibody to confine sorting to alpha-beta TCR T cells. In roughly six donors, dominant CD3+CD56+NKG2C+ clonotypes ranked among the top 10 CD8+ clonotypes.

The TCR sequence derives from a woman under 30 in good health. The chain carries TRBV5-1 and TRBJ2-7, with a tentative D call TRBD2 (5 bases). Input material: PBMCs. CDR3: CASSLIRGVYEQYF. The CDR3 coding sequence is TGCGCCAGCAGCTTGATTCGGGGAGTGTACGAGCAGTACTTC.